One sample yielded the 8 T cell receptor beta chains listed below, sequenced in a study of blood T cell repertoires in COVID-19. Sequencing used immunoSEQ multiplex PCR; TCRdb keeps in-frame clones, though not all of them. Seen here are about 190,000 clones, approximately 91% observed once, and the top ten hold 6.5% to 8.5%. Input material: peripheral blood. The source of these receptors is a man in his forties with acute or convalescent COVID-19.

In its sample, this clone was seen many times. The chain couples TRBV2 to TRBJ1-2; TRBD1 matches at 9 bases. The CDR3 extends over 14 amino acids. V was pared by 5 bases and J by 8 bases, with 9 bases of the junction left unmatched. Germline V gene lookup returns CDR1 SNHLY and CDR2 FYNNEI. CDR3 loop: CASSLPGTGSGYTF. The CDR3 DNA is TGTGCCAGCAGTCTCCCCGGGACAGGGAGCGGCTACACCTTC.

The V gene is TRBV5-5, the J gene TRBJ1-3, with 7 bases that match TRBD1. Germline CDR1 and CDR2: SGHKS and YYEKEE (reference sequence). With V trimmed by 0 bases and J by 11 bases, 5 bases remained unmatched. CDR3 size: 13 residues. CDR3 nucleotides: TGTGCCAGCAGCTTGGGCACAGGGGACGCCATATATTTT. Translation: CASSLGTGDAIYF.

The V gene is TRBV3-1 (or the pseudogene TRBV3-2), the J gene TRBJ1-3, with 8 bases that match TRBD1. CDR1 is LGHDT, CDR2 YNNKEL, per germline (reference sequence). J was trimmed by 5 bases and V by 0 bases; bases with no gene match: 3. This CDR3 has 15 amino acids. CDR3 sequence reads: CASSQDRGPRNTIYF. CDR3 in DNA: TGTGCCAGCAGCCAAGACAGGGGGCCTAGAAACACCATATATTTT.

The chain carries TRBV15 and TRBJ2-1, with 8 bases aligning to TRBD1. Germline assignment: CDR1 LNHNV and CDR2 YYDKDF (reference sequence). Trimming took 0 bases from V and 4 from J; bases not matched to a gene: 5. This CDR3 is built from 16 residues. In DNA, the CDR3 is TGTGCCACCAGCAGAGATCGACAGGGGACGTACAATGAGCAGTTCTTC. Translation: CATSRDRQGTYNEQFF.

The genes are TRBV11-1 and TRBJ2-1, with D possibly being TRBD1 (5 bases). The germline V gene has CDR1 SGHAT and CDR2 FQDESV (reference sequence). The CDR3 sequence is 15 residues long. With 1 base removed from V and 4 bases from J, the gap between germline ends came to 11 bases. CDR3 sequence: CASSLEKGKYNEQFF. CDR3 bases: TGTGCCAGCAGCTTAGAAAAGGGGAAATACAATGAGCAGTTCTTC.

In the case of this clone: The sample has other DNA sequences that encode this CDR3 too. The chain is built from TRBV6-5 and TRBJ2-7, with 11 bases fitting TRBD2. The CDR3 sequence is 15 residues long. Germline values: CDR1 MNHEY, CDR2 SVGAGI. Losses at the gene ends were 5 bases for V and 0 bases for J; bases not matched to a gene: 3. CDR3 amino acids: CASSSSGGGSYEQYF. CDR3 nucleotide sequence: TGTGCCAGCAGTAGTAGCGGGGGGGGCTCCTACGAGCAGTACTTC.

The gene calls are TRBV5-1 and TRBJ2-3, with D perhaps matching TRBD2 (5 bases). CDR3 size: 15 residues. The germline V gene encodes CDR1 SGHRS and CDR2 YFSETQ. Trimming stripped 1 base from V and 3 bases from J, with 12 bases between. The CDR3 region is CASSLNRGGTDTQYF. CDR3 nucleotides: TGCGCCAGCAGCTTGAACCGGGGTGGGACAGATACGCAGTATTTT. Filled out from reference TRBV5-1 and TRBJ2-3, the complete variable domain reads KAGVTQTPRYLIKTRGQQVTLSCSPISGHRSVSWYQQTPGQGLQFLFEYFSETQRNKGNFPGRFSGRQFSNSRSEMNVSTLELGDSALYLCASSLNRGGTDTQYFGPGTRLTVL.

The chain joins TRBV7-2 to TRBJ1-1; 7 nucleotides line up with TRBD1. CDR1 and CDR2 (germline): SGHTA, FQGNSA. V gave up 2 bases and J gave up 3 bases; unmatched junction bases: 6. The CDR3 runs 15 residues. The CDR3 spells CASSLYQGTDTEAFF. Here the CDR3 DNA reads TGTGCCAGCAGCTTATACCAAGGGACAGACACTGAAGCTTTCTTT.